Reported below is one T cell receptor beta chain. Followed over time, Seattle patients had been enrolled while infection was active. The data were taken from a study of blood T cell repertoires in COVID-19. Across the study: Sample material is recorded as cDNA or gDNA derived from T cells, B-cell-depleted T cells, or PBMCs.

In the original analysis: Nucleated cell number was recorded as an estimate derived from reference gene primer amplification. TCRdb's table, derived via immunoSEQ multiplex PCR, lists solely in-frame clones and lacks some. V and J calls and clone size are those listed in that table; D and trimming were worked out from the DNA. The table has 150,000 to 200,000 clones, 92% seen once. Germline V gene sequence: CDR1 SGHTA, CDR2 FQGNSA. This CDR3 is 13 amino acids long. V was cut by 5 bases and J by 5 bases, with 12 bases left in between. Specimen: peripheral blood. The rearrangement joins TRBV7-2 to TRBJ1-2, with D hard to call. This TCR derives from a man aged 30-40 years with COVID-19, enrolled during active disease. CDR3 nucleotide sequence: TGTGCCAGCAGCCCTCTTCCGGGATATGGCTACACCTTC. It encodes CASSPLPGYGYTF.